Listed below are T cell receptor beta chains from one sample, sequenced in a study of shared clonotypes between healthy human individuals. Generated by immunoSEQ multiplex PCR, the TCRdb table keeps only in-frame clones and is missing some. This sample has 650,000 to 800,000 clones, with just over 90% found just once. Sample: naive CD8+ T cells sorted from blood. The receptors were gathered from a man aged 25 to 40 in good health. Both conserved end residues are part of each CDR3. A D gene is named only where the DNA matches it firmly. Some rows have no size entry. The others give once, few or many, or a class for an expanded clone.

size: -
D: TRBD2
J: TRBJ2-1
V: TRBV7-6
DNA: TGTGCCAGCAGCCGGAGTGGGACTAGCGGGAGGGGCCCCTACAATGAGCAGTTCTTC
CDR3: CASSRSGTSGRGPYNEQFF

size: few
D: -
J: TRBJ2-2
V: TRBV28
DNA: TGTGCCAGCAGTCCACTGAACACCGGGGAGCTGTTTTTT
CDR3: CASSPLNTGELFF

size: -
D: -
J: TRBJ2-3
V: TRBV9
DNA: TGTGCCAGCAGCGTAGATATAGCTGCTAGTACAGATACGCAGTATTTT
CDR3: CASSVDIAASTDTQYF

size: -
D: -
J: TRBJ2-7
V: TRBV5-4
DNA: TGTGCCAGCAGCTGGTCGGCAGGGAACGAGCAGTACTTC
CDR3: CASSWSAGNEQYF

size: -
D: TRBD1
J: TRBJ2-6
V: TRBV9
DNA: TGTGCCAGCCAGGGGGCTGGGGCCAACGTCCTGACTTTC
CDR3: CASQGAGANVLTF

size: -
D: -
J: TRBJ2-1
V: TRBV7-9
DNA: TGTGCCAGCAGAGATTCGGTGAATCCCTACAATGAGCAGTTCTTC
CDR3: CASRDSVNPYNEQFF

size: -
D: -
J: TRBJ2-2
V: TRBV7-6
DNA: TGTGCCAGCAGCTTACGGGACCGGGGGATCGGGAACACCGGGGAGCTGTTTTTT
CDR3: CASSLRDRGIGNTGELFF

size: -
D: -
J: TRBJ1-2
V: TRBV21-1
DNA: TGTGCCAGCAGCAATCTGGGAAACTATGGCTACACCTTC
CDR3: CASSNLGNYGYTF

size: -
D: -
J: TRBJ2-1
V: TRBV4-1
DNA: TGCGCCAGCAGCCAAGAGGATGGGGGCTTCGGTGAGCAGTTCTTC
CDR3: CASSQEDGGFGEQFF

size: -
D: -
J: TRBJ1-1
V: TRBV27
DNA: TGTGCCACCAGATTGGGTGGTTTGGCGAACACTGAAGCTTTCTTT
CDR3: CATRLGGLANTEAFF

size: -
D: -
J: TRBJ2-7
V: TRBV19
DNA: TGTGCCAGTAGTATAGTTTCCACGGAAAACGAGCAGTACTTC
CDR3: CASSIVSTENEQYF

size: -
D: TRBD1
J: TRBJ2-4
V: TRBV7-2
DNA: TGTGCCAGCAGCTCCACCCGGACAGGCTACAAAAACATTCAGTACTTC
CDR3: CASSSTRTGYKNIQYF

size: -
D: -
J: TRBJ2-5
V: TRBV9
DNA: TGTGCCAGCAGCGCATGGGATGGGGAGACCCAGTACTTC
CDR3: CASSAWDGETQYF

size: -
D: -
J: TRBJ2-5
V: TRBV12-2
DNA: TGTGCAAGTTTACAGGGGGCCCAAGAGACCCAGTACTTC
CDR3: CASLQGAQETQYF

size: once
D: -
J: TRBJ2-5
V: TRBV2
DNA: TGTGCCAGCAGTGCTCGGTTGGGGCAAGAGACCCAGTACTTC
CDR3: CASSARLGQETQYF

size: -
D: -
J: TRBJ2-7
V: TRBV5-1
DNA: TGCGCCAGCAGCTTGTATGGTTACGAGCAGTACTTC
CDR3: CASSLYGYEQYF

size: -
D: TRBD2
J: TRBJ2-3
V: TRBV19
DNA: TGTGCCAGTAGTGACTTTAGCGGGAGGTTTACAGATACGCAGTATTTT
CDR3: CASSDFSGRFTDTQYF

size: -
D: -
J: TRBJ2-7
V: TRBV5-6
DNA: TGTGCCAGCAGCTTGGGGGCACTCCTTTCCTACGAGCAGTACTTC
CDR3: CASSLGALLSYEQYF

size: -
D: -
J: TRBJ2-7
V: TRBV5-5
DNA: TGTGCCAGCAGCTTCGCGGCGGGATCAAGCGAGCAGTACTTC
CDR3: CASSFAAGSSEQYF

size: -
D: TRBD1
J: TRBJ1-2
V: TRBV6-1
DNA: TGTGCCAGCAGTGACAAAATGACAGGGACTAACTATGGCTACACCTTC
CDR3: CASSDKMTGTNYGYTF

size: -
D: TRBD1
J: TRBJ1-1
V: TRBV4-1
DNA: TGCGCCAGCAGCCGCGACAGGGTCAACACTGAAGCTTTCTTT
CDR3: CASSRDRVNTEAFF

size: once
D: -
J: TRBJ2-5
V: TRBV11-1
DNA: TGTGCCAGCGGATCGTGGGTCCAACAAGAGACCCAGTACTTC
CDR3: CASGSWVQQETQYF

size: -
D: -
J: TRBJ1-5
V: TRBV6-1
DNA: TGTGCCAGCAGTGCCACCCTCCAAGAACTTAATCAGCCCCAGCATTTT
CDR3: CASSATLQELNQPQHF

size: -
D: TRBD2
J: TRBJ2-7
V: TRBV28
DNA: TGTGCCAGCAGTTTAAGCCGAATACTGACTAGCGGGGCCTCCTACGAGCAGTACTTC
CDR3: CASSLSRILTSGASYEQYF

size: -
D: -
J: TRBJ1-4
V: TRBV19
DNA: TGTGCCAGTAGGGAAGGAGGAGAAAAACTGTTTTTT
CDR3: CASREGGEKLFF

size: -
D: TRBD2
J: TRBJ2-7
V: TRBV19
DNA: TGTGCCAGTAGTAGCACTAGCGGGAGCTACGAGCAGTACTTC
CDR3: CASSSTSGSYEQYF

size: few
D: -
J: TRBJ2-7
V: TRBV27
DNA: TGTGCCAGCAGTCGACGAAAGACCAACTACGAGCAGTACTTC
CDR3: CASSRRKTNYEQYF

size: -
D: TRBD2
J: TRBJ2-1
V: TRBV7-2
DNA: TGTGCCAGCAGCTTGGGACTAGCGGGAGGATACAATGAGCAGTTCTTC
CDR3: CASSLGLAGGYNEQFF

size: -
D: TRBD2
J: TRBJ2-7
V: TRBV9
DNA: TGTGCCAGCAGCCAAGGGAGGGCTAGCGGTCCCTACGAGCAGTACTTC
CDR3: CASSQGRASGPYEQYF

size: -
D: -
J: TRBJ2-1
V: TRBV6-6
DNA: TGTGCCAGCAGTCCCTCGGGGGTGCAATACAATGAGCAGTTCTTC
CDR3: CASSPSGVQYNEQFF

size: -
D: TRBD2
J: TRBJ2-3
V: TRBV10-3
DNA: TGTGCCATCAGTGATGGGACTAGCGGGAGTAGGGGCGCAGATACGCAGTATTTT
CDR3: CAISDGTSGSRGADTQYF

size: -
D: -
J: TRBJ2-3
V: TRBV14
DNA: TGTGCCAGCAGCCAAAGATCAGAAGTCACAGATACGCAGTATTTT
CDR3: CASSQRSEVTDTQYF

size: -
D: TRBD2
J: TRBJ2-7
V: TRBV28
DNA: TGTGCCAGCAACATGGGACTAGCGGGTTACGAGCAGTACTTC
CDR3: CASNMGLAGYEQYF

size: -
D: -
J: TRBJ1-3
V: TRBV4-1
DNA: TGCGCCAGCAGCGAACACTCTGGAAACACCATATATTTT
CDR3: CASSEHSGNTIYF

size: -
D: TRBD2
J: TRBJ2-1
V: TRBV5-1
DNA: TGCGCCAGCAGCAGGGGCGGGAGTGAATACAATGAGCAGTTCTTC
CDR3: CASSRGGSEYNEQFF

size: -
D: -
J: TRBJ2-7
V: TRBV5-1
DNA: TGCGCCAGCAGCCCGCCTGGACAGCCGACCGAGCAGTACTTC
CDR3: CASSPPGQPTEQYF

size: -
D: -
J: TRBJ1-1
V: TRBV19
DNA: TGTGCCAGTAGTTTTCTTACTGAAGCTTTCTTT
CDR3: CASSFLTEAFF

size: -
D: -
J: TRBJ1-1
V: TRBV6-5
DNA: TGTGCCAGCAGTTCCCCCCAGACTTCGATGAACACTGAAGCTTTCTTT
CDR3: CASSSPQTSMNTEAFF

size: -
D: -
J: TRBJ1-1
V: TRBV2
DNA: TGTGCCAGCAGTGACAGTTATGGTAGCTTTGTGCCTTTCTTT
CDR3: CASSDSYGSFVPFF

size: -
D: -
J: TRBJ2-7
V: TRBV5-1
DNA: TGCGCCAGCAGCTTGGAACAGGGATACTACGAGCAGTACTTC
CDR3: CASSLEQGYYEQYF

size: -
D: -
J: TRBJ1-1
V: TRBV7-9
DNA: TGTGCCAGCAGCTTAGCACAGGAGGAAGCTTTCTTT
CDR3: CASSLAQEEAFF

size: -
D: -
J: TRBJ1-1
V: TRBV27
DNA: TGTGCCAGCAGTCAACCCGACAGAGTGAACACTGAAGCTTTCTTT
CDR3: CASSQPDRVNTEAFF

size: -
D: -
J: TRBJ2-5
V: TRBV5-4
DNA: TGTGCCAGCAGCTTTGGGGGTCTGCGAGAGACCCAGTACTTC
CDR3: CASSFGGLRETQYF

size: -
D: -
J: TRBJ2-5
V: TRBV7-2
DNA: TGTGCCAGCAGCCCAAGGCCCAGGGAGACCCAGTACTTC
CDR3: CASSPRPRETQYF

size: -
D: -
J: TRBJ2-4
V: TRBV29-1
DNA: TGCAGCGTTGATGTGGCGAATATGAACATTCAGTACTTC
CDR3: CSVDVANMNIQYF

size: -
D: TRBD1
J: TRBJ1-2
V: TRBV5-6
DNA: TGTGCCAGCAGCCTAGGGGGGACAGTCCCTTACGGCTATGGCTACACCTTC
CDR3: CASSLGGTVPYGYGYTF

size: -
D: -
J: TRBJ1-5
V: TRBV27
DNA: TGTGCCAGCAGTTTATCCGGGTTGGGCAATCAGCCCCAGCATTTT
CDR3: CASSLSGLGNQPQHF

size: once
D: -
J: TRBJ2-1
V: TRBV5-4
DNA: TGTGCCAGCAGCTTGGCCAATGAGCAGTTCTTC
CDR3: CASSLANEQFF

size: -
D: TRBD2
J: TRBJ2-1
V: TRBV7-7
DNA: TGTGCTAGCAGCTTTCGAGCGGGAGGCTACAATGAGCAGTTCTTC
CDR3: CASSFRAGGYNEQFF

size: -
D: -
J: TRBJ2-7
V: TRBV21-1
DNA: TGTGCCAGCAGCAAAAAGATCAGGGGATACGAGCAGTACTTC
CDR3: CASSKKIRGYEQYF

size: -
D: -
J: TRBJ2-7
V: TRBV14
DNA: TGTGCCAGCAGTGAGCGCCGTAATCCCTACGAGCAGTACTTC
CDR3: CASSERRNPYEQYF